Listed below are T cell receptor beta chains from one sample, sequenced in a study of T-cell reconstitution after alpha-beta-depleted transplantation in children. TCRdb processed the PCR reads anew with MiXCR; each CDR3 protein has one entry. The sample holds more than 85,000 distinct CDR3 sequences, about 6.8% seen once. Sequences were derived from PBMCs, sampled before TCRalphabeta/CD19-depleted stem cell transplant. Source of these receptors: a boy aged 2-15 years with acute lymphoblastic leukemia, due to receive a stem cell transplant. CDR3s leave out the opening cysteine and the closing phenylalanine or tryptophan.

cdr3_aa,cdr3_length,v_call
ASSWGRVGEDTQY,13,TRBV5-1
ASSYSIGQLSNQPQH,15,TRBV6-5
ASSLAGTYEQY,11,TRBV12-3/TRBV12-4
ASSHALGRGAYEQY,14,TRBV3-1
ASSPRPSGGVDTQY,14,TRBV7-2
ATSRAGAGYGYT,12,TRBV15
ASSLRWVPSYNEQF,14,TRBV27
ATSRGSGGNTQY,12,TRBV15
ASSLRQGTDQPQH,13,TRBV7-2
ASSIPSGGANEQF,13,TRBV5-1
ASSSSGASSYEQY,13,TRBV7-2
ASSVPANYPINEQF,14,TRBV2
ASSPTPGTSEKTQY,14,TRBV12-3/TRBV12-4
SASGVGHLNEQF,12,TRBV20-1
ASSQHRGRNSPLH,13,TRBV7-6
ASSLEPGQGYEQY,13,TRBV5-1
SANPTDYTGTYRDNEQF,17,TRBV20-1
ASSLVTPELEAF,12,TRBV5-5
ASSFIQGNTEAF,12,TRBV14
ASSRTGGNRSGNTIY,15,TRBV3-1
ASSYSAGGDETQY,13,TRBV6-5
ASSVLRGATYNEQF,14,TRBV9
ASSPGSYEQY,10,TRBV7-8
ASSQGDYQETQY,12,TRBV3-1
ASFGEDYEQY,10,TRBV12-3/TRBV12-4
ASREGSGLYTDTQY,14,TRBV6-1
SARGGTDTQY,10,TRBV20-1
ASSRMTGFYYEQY,13,TRBV4-1
AISRTGVNTDTQY,13,TRBV10-3
SATSQSWTGSTDTQY,15,TRBV20-1
AGGKFGYGYT,10,TRBV28
ASSQGLGSSPSEQY,14,TRBV4-1
ASTALRVANPNEQF,14,TRBV18
ASSATERFFSTDTQY,15,TRBV9
ASSLIFPYNEQF,12,TRBV7-2
SAHSAQATDTQY,12,TRBV20-1
ATSRPLGDRGRETQY,15,TRBV15
SARGSLAGGRGTGELF,16,TRBV20-1
ASSRGPYGYT,10,TRBV27
ASSRGGDNSPLH,12,TRBV6-4
ASSQDVGGGGQPQH,14,TRBV4-3
ASSPTSGETQY,11,TRBV12-3/TRBV12-4
ASSINRGLEQY,11,TRBV19
ATSDPSTPRALGGQPQH,17,TRBV24-1
ASSSPPIPGQGPTTYNEQF,19,TRBV12-3/TRBV12-4
SASPLAADYNEQF,13,TRBV20-1
ASDRSTPAQY,10,TRBV25-1
ASSQLRDNSYNEQF,14,TRBV18
ASSYGLAGGDNEQF,14,TRBV6-5
ASSSQYNEQF,10,TRBV5-1
ASSKLAPEGTDTQY,14,TRBV18
ASSSLALGTGELF,13,TRBV7-2
ASSPDRDRVEEQY,13,TRBV27
ASSQGPGEQETQY,13,TRBV4-3
ASSLAGQYGYT,11,TRBV6-6
ASSTYLDGRVGETQY,15,TRBV5-6
ASSPGSYSYEQY,12,TRBV5-1
ASRFRGSTEAF,11,TRBV12-3/TRBV12-4
ASSFTTGETQY,11,TRBV11-2